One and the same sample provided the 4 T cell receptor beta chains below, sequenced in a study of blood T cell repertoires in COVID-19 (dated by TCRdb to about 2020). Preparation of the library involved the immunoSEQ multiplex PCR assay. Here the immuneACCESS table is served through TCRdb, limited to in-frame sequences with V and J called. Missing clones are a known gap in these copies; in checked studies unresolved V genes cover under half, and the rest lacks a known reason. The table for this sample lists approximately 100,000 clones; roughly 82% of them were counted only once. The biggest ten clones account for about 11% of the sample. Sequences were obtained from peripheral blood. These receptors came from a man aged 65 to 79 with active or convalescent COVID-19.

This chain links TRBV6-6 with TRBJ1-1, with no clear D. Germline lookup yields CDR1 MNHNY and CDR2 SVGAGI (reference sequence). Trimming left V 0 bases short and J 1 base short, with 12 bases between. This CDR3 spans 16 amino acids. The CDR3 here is CASSYSTADRNTEAFF. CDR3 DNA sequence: TGTGCCAGCAGTTACTCGACGGCGGATCGGAACACTGAAGCTTTCTTT.

The CDR3 region is CSVVGGRSDTQYF. CDR3 sequence (DNA): TGCAGCGTTGTTGGCGGGAGATCAGATACGCAGTATTTT. The V gene is TRBV29-1, the J gene TRBJ2-3; 7 nucleotides align to TRBD2. CDR3 length: 13 amino acids. Losses at the gene ends were 4 bases for V and 4 bases for J; bases not matched to a gene: 5. Germline V gene lookup returns CDR1 SQVTM and CDR2 ANQGSEA.

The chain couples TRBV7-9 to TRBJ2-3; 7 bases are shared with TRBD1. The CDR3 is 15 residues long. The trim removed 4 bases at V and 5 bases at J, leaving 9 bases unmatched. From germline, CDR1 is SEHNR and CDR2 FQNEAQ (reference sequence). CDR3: CASSSGTVNRDTQYF. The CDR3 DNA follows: TGTGCCAGCAGCTCCGGGACAGTAAATAGAGATACGCAGTATTTT. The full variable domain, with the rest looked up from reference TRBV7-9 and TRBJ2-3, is DTGVSQNPRHKITKRGQNVTFRCDPISEHNRLYWYRQTLGQGPEFLTYFQNEAQLEKSRLLSDRFSAERPKGSFSTLEIQRTEQGDSAMYLCASSSGTVNRDTQYFGPGTRLTVL.

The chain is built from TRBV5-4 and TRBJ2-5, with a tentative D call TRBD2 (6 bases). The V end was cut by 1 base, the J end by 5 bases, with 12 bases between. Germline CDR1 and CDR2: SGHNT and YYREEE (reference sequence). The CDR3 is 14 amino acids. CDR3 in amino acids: CASSLTGTDETQYF. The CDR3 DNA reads TGTGCCAGCAGCTTGACGGGGACTGACGAGACCCAGTACTTC.